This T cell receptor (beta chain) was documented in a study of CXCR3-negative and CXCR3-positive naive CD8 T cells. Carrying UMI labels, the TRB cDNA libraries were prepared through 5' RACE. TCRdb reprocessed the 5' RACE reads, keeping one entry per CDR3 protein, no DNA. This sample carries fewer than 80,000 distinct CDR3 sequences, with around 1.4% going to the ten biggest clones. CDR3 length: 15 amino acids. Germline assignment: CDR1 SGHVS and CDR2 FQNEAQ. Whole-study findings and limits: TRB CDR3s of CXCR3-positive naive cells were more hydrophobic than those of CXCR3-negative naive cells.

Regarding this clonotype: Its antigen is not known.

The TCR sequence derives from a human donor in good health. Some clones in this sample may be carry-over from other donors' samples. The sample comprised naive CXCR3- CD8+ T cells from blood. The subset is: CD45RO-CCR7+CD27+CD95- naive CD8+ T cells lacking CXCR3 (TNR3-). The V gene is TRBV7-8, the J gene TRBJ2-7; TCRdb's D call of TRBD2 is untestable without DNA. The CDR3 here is CASSSTSGFSYEQYF.